This T cell receptor (beta chain) was recovered during a study of tumor-infiltrating lymphocytes in oesophageal squamous cell carcinoma. TCRdb redid the calling of the PCR reads with MiXCR, one entry per CDR3 protein. The profile shows some 15,000 distinct CDR3 sequences, around 50% of them singletons. Germline loops: CDR1 MNHNS, CDR2 SASEGT. CDR3 size: 17 residues. This clonotype turned up a few times. This TCR derives from a female donor with esophageal squamous cell carcinoma. V is TRBV6-1 and J is TRBJ2-4; possibly TRBD1 or TRBD2 for D (5 bases each). The DNA end lines up better with TRBJ2-7; the J call may be wrong. Sample: esophageal tumor tissue. The CDR3 bases are TGTGCCAGCAGCCCCACCAGGTCGGGGCTTAACAACTACGAGCAGTACTTC. This translates into CASSPTRSGLNNYEQYF.